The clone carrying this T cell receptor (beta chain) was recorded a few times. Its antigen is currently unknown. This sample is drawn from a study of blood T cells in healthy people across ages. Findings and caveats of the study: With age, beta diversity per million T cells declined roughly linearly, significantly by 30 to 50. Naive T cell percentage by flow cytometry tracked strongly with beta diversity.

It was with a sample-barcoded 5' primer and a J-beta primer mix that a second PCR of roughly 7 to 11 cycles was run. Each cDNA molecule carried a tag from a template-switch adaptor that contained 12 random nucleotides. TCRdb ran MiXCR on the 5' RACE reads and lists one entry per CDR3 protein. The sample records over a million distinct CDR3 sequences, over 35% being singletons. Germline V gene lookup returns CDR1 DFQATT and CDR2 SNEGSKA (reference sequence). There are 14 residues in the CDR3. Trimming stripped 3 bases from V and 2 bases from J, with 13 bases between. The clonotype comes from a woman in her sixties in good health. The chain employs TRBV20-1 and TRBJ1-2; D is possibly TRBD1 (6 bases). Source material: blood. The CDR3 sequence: CSARDPTGNYGYTF. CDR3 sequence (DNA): TGCAGTGCTAGGGACCCGACAGGCAACTATGGCTACACCTTC.